These 10 T cell receptor beta chains came from one sample sequenced in a study of shared clonotypes between healthy human individuals (dated by TCRdb to about 2020). Preparation of the library involved the immunoSEQ multiplex PCR assay. TCRdb stores this immuneACCESS table with in-frame sequences only. Part of the clones is absent; in the studies checked, under half of the shortfall reflects unresolved V genes, and no reason is known for the rest. A total of about 680,000 clones appear in this sample, roughly 72% of them only once. The biggest ten clones account for around 2% of the sample. The sample comprised memory CD4+ T cells sorted from blood. Explained via the paper, the cell subset or site label denotes: CD45RA-negative fraction. These receptors came from a woman under 40 in good health.

This clone was counted a single time. For the CDR3, the DNA is TGCAGCGGCGAGCGGCCGAACACCGGGGAGCTGTTTTTT. Its protein is CSGERPNTGELFF. This chain uses TRBV29-1 with TRBJ2-2; perhaps TRBD2 as D (5 bases). Trimming removed 7 bases at V and 0 bases at J, with 9 bases between. Germline loops: CDR1 SQVTM, CDR2 ANQGSEA. This CDR3 comprises 13 residues.

The rearrangement links TRBV5-1 to TRBJ1-1; 8 bases align to TRBD1. The CDR3 loop spans 16 amino acids. The germline V gene has CDR1 SGHRS and CDR2 YFSETQ. Trimming took 3 bases from V and 0 from J; bases not matched to a gene: 7. The CDR3 coding sequence is TGCGCCAGCAGCTCCGGGACAGGAAGCATGAACACTGAAGCTTTCTTT. Amino acid sequence: CASSSGTGSMNTEAFF. The full variable domain, its missing parts supplied by reference TRBV5-1 and TRBJ1-1, is KAGVTQTPRYLIKTRGQQVTLSCSPISGHRSVSWYQQTPGQGLQFLFEYFSETQRNKGNFPGRFSGRQFSNSRSEMNVSTLELGDSALYLCASSSGTGSMNTEAFFGQGTRLTVV.

In its sample, this clone was seen once. V and J are TRBV10-1 and TRBJ2-7; D is tentatively TRBD1 or TRBD2 (5 bases each). The germline gives CDR1 WNHNN, CDR2 SYGVQD (reference sequence). The CDR3 is 13 amino acids. Trimming cost V 10 bases and J 2 bases, with 15 bases left between them. DNA of the CDR3: TGCGCCAAGTCCCGACGGGGACCCTACGAGCAGTACTTC. This codes for CAKSRRGPYEQYF.

This chain links TRBV27 with TRBJ2-7, with a weak D call TRBD2 (6 bases). The V and J ends lost 5 bases and 1 base respectively, with 18 bases between them. Germline lookup yields CDR1 MNHEY and CDR2 SMNVEV (reference sequence). The CDR3 totals 16 residues. CDR3 coding DNA: TGTGCCAGCAGTAGCGTCGGGACTCGCAGATCCTACGAGCAGTACTTC. Residues: CASSSVGTRRSYEQYF.

There are a few counts of this clone. The J gene is TRBJ1-1, the V gene TRBV7-3; D call uncertain. Trimming removed 1 base at V and 3 bases at J, with 9 bases between. CDR1 and CDR2 (germline): SGHTA, FQGTGA. The CDR3 covers 14 residues. The CDR3: CASSLSQIDTEAFF. The CDR3 bases are TGTGCCAGCAGCTTAAGCCAGATAGACACTGAAGCTTTCTTT.

V gene TRBV19 combines with J gene TRBJ1-2, with 12 bases lining up with TRBD1. The V gene's germline CDR1 is LNHDA and CDR2 SQIVND (reference sequence). This CDR3 contains 17 residues. Trimming at V came to 7 bases and at J to 4 bases, leaving 13 bases not matched to a gene. CDR3 nucleotides: TGTGCCAGTATCGGGACCGGGACAGGGGGCCGATCCTATGGCTACACCTTC. Translating it yields CASIGTGTGGRSYGYTF.

The chain carries TRBV11-1 and TRBJ2-1; 10 bases agree with TRBD1. The CDR3 runs to 15 residues. The V gene's germline CDR1 is SGHAT and CDR2 FQDESV (reference sequence). J gave up 8 bases and V 6 bases, and 10 bases lay outside the gene matches. Written as DNA, the CDR3 is TGTGCCAGCAGAGAATCCGGGACAGGGGATCATGAGCAGTTCTTC. Translation: CASRESGTGDHEQFF.

Concerning this clone itself: The sample carries other DNA sequences with the same CDR3. The genes are TRBV2 and TRBJ1-5; D gene unclear. Looked up from germline, CDR1 is SNHLY and CDR2 is FYNNEI. The CDR3 contains 14 residues. Trimming took 5 bases from V and 0 from J, leaving 8 bases between them. The CDR3 DNA reads TGTGCCAGCAGTCGAAGTTATAGCAATCAGCCCCAGCATTTT. Residues: CASSRSYSNQPQHF.

This clone was seen more than once but under ten times. This chain uses TRBV4-2 with TRBJ2-7, with 14 bases matching TRBD2. This CDR3 comprises 17 residues. V lost 6 bases to trimming and J lost 6 bases; unmatched junction nucleotides: 13. Germline V gene lookup returns CDR1 LGHNA and CDR2 YNFKEQ. The CDR3 here is CASSQRGTSGSTLEQYF. The CDR3 coding sequence is TGTGCCAGCAGTCAACGGGGGACTAGCGGGAGTACCCTCGAGCAGTACTTC.

This sequence joins TRBV5-4 and TRBJ1-3; D unclear. CDR1 is SGHNT, CDR2 YYREEE, per germline (reference sequence). This CDR3 has 14 residues. V shed 1 base and J shed 2 bases, with 7 bases lying between them. The CDR3 DNA reads as TGTGCCAGCAGCTTGAACCAGGCTGGAAACACCATATATTTT. Its translation: CASSLNQAGNTIYF.